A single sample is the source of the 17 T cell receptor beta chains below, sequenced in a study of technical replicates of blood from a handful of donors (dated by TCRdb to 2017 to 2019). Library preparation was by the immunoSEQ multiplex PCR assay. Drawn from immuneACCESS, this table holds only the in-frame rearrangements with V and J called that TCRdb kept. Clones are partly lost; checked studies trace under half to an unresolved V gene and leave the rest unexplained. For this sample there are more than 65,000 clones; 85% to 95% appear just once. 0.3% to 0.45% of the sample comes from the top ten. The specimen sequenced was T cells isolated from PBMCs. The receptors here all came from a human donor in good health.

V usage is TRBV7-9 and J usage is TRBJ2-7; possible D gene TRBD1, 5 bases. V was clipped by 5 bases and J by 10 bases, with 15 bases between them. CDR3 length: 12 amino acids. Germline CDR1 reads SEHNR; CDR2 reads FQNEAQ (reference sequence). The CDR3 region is CASSRPPTEQYF. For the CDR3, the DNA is TGTGCCAGCAGCCGGCCCCCGACAGAACAGTACTTC.

The CDR3 sequence is CASSLTASGFGELFF. Here the CDR3 DNA reads TGTGCCAGCAGTTTAACGGCTAGCGGATTCGGGGAGCTGTTTTTT. V usage is TRBV27 and J usage is TRBJ2-2; 7 bases agree with TRBD2. The CDR3 length is 15 residues. V was pared by 2 bases and J by 7 bases, with 7 bases of the junction left unmatched. Germline-derived CDR1 and CDR2 are MNHEY and SMNVEV (reference sequence).

CDR3 loop: CASSVGQVAYEQYF. The CDR3 nucleotides are TGTGCCAGCAGCGTAGGGCAGGTTGCCTACGAGCAGTACTTC. The chain uses TRBV9 and TRBJ2-7, with no clear D. Germline CDR1 reads SGDLS; CDR2 reads YYNGEE. The germline V and J ends were trimmed by 0 bases and 2 bases, with 9 bases remaining between them. This CDR3 comprises 14 residues.

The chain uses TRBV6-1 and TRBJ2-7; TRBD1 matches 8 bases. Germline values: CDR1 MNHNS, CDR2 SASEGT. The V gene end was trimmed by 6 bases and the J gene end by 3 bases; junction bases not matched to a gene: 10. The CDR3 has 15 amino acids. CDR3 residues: CASRLAGTGFYEQYF. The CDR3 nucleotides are TGTGCCAGCAGGCTCGCCGGGACAGGTTTCTACGAGCAGTACTTC.

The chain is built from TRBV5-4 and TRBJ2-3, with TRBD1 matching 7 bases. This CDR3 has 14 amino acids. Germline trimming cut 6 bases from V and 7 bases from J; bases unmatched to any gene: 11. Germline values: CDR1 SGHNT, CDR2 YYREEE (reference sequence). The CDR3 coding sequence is TGTGCCAGCAACACCACCGACAGGGCATATACGCAGTATTTT. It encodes CASNTTDRAYTQYF.

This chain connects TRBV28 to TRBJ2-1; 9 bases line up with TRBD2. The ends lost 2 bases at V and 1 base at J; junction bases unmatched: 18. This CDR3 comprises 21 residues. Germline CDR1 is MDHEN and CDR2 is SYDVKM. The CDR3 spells CASSLNSGRREGQFSYNEQFF. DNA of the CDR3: TGTGCCAGCAGTTTAAATAGTGGACGGCGGGAGGGCCAATTTTCCTACAATGAGCAGTTCTTC.

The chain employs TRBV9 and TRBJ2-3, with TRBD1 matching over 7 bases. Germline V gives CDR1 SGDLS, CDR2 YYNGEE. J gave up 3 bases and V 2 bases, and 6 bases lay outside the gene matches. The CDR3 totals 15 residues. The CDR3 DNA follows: TGTGCCAGCAGCGTGCCAACAGGGGAGACAGATACGCAGTATTTT. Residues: CASSVPTGETDTQYF.

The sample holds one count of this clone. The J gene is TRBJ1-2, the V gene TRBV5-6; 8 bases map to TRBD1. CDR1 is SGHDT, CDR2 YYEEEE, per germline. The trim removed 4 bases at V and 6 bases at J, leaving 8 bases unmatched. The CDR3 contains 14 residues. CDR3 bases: TGTGCCAGCAGCCTGACAGGGGTGGTGGATGGCTACACCTTC. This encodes CASSLTGVVDGYTF.

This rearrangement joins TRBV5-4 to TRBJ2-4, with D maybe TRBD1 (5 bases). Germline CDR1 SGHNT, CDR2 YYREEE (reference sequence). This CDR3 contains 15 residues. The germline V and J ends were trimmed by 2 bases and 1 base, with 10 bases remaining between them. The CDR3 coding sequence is TGTGCCAGCAGCTTACAAGGACATGCCAAAAACATTCAGTACTTC. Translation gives CASSLQGHAKNIQYF. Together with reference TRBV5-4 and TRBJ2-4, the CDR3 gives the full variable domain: ETGVTQSPTHLIKTRGQQVTLRCSSQSGHNTVSWYQQALGQGPQFIFQYYREEENGRGNFPPRFSGLQFPNYSSELNVNALELDDSALYLCASSLQGHAKNIQYFGAGTRLSVL.

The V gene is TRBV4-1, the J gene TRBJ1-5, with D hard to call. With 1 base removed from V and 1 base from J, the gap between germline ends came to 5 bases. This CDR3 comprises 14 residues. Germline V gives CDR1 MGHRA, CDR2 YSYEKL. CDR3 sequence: CASSQVGSNQPQHF. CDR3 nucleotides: TGCGCCAGCAGCCAAGTCGGGAGCAATCAGCCCCAGCATTTT.

CDR3 sequence: CASSPEDSYTYGYTF. The CDR3, as DNA: TGCGCCAGCAGCCCAGAAGACAGTTATACTTATGGCTACACCTTC. The gene calls are TRBV5-1 and TRBJ1-2; D may be TRBD1 (5 bases). The CDR3 spans 15 residues. V was clipped by 4 bases and J by 5 bases, with 18 bases between them. The germline CDR1 and CDR2 sequences are SGHRS and YFSETQ.

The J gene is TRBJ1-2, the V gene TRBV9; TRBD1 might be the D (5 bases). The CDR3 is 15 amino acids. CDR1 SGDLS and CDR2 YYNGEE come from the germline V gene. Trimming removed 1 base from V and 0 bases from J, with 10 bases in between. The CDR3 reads CASSVNGQANYGYTF. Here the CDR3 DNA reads TGTGCCAGCAGCGTAAACGGACAAGCTAACTATGGCTACACCTTC.

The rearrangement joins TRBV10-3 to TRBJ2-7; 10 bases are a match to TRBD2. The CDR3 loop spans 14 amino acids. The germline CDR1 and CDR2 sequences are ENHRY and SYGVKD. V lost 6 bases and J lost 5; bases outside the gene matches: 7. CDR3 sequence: CAISLLAGIDEQYF. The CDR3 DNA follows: TGTGCCATCAGCCTACTAGCGGGAATTGACGAGCAGTACTTC.

The CDR3 reads CASSGTPNTGELFF. The CDR3 coding sequence is TGTGCCAGTAGCGGGACACCGAACACCGGGGAGCTGTTTTTT. The chain has TRBV19 and TRBJ2-2, with D maybe TRBD1 (6 bases). The V gene lost 6 bases and the J gene lost 0 bases, with 8 bases spanning the gap. CDR3 length: 14 amino acids. Germline assignment: CDR1 LNHDA and CDR2 SQIVND (reference sequence).

Here the CDR3 reads CAWSEAGPPAFF. The DNA for the CDR3 is TGTGCCTGGAGTGAGGCGGGACCCCCGGCTTTCTTT. The V and J genes are TRBV30 and TRBJ1-1; TRBD1 might be the D (5 bases). CDR1 and CDR2 from the germline V gene are GTSNPN and SVGIG (reference sequence). The CDR3 has 12 amino acids. Trimming removed 1 base at V and 11 bases at J, with 14 bases between.

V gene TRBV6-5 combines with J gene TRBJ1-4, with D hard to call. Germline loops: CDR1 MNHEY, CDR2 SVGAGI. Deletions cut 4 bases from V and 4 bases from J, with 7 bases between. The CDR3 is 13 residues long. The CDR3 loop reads CASSLSNNEKLFF. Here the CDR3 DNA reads TGTGCCAGCAGTTTGTCAAATAATGAAAAACTGTTTTTT.

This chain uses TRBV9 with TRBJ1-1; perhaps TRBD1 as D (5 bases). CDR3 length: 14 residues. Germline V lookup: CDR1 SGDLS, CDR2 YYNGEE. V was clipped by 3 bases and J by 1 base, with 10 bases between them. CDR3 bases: TGTGCCAGCAGCGGGGGGGTTCGGAACACTGAAGCTTTCTTT. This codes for CASSGGVRNTEAFF.